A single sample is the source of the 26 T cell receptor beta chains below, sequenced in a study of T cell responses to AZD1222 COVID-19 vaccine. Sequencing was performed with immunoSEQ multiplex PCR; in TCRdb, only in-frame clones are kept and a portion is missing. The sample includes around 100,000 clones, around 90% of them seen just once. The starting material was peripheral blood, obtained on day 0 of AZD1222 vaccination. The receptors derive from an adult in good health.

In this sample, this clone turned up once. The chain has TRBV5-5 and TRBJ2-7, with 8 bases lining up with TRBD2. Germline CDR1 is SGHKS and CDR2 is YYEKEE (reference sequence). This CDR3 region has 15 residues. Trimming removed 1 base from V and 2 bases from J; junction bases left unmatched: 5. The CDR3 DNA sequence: TGTGCCAGCAGCTTGAGCGGGAGTATTACCTACGAGCAGTACTTC. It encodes CASSLSGSITYEQYF.

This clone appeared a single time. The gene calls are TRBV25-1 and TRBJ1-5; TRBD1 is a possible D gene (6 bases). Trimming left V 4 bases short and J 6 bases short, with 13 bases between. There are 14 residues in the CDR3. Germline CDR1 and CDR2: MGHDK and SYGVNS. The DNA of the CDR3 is TGTGCCAGCAGTGGTGGGACATGGGGTCAGCCCCAGCATTTT. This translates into CASSGGTWGQPQHF.

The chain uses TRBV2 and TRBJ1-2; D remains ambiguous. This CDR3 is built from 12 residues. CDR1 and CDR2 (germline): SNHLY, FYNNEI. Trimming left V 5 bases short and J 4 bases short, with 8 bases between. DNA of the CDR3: TGTGCCAGCAGTCTAGGGTTCTATGGCTACACCTTC. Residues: CASSLGFYGYTF. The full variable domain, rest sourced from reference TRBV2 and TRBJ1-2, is EPEVTQTPSHQVTQMGQEVILRCVPISNHLYFYWYRQILGQKVEFLVSFYNNEISEKSEIFDDQFSVERPDGSNFTLKIRSTKLEDSAMYFCASSLGFYGYTFGSGTRLTVV.

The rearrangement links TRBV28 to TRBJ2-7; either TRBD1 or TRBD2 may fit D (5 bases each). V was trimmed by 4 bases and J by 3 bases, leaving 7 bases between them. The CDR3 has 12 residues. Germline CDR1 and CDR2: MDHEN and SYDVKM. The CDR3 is CASSWGIYEQYF. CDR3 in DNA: TGTGCCAGCAGTTGGGGGATCTACGAGCAGTACTTC.

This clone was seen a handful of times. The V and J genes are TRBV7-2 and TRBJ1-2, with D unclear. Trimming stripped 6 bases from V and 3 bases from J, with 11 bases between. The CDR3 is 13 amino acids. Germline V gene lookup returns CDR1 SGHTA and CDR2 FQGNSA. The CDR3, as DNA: TGTGCCAGCAGGTTACAGACATACTATGGCTACACCTTC. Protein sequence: CASRLQTYYGYTF. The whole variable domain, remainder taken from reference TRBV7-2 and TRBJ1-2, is GAGVSQSPSNKVTEKGKDVELRCDPISGHTALYWYRQSLGQGLEFLIYFQGNSAPDKSGLPSDRFSAERTGGSVSTLTIQRTQQEDSAVYLCASRLQTYYGYTFGSGTRLTVV.

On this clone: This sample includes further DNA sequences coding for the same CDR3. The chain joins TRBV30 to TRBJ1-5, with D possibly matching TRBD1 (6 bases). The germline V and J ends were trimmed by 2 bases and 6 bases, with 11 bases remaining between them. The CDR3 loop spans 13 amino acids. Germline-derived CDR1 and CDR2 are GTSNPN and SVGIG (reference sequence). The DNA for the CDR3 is TGTGCCTGGAGTTCACAGGGAAGTCAGCCCCAGCATTTT. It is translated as CAWSSQGSQPQHF. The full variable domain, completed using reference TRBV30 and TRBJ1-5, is SQTIHQWPATLVQPVGSPLSLECTVEGTSNPNLYWYRQAAGRGLQLLFYSVGIGQISSEVPQNLSASRPQDRQFILSSKKLLLSDSGFYLCAWSSQGSQPQHFGDGTRLSIL.

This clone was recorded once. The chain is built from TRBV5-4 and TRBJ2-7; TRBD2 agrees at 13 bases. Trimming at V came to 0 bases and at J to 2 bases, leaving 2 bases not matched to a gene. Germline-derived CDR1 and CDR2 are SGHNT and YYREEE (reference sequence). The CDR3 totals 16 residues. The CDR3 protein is CASSLGGTSGTYEQYF. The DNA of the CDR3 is TGTGCCAGCAGCTTGGGGGGGACTAGCGGGACCTACGAGCAGTACTTC.

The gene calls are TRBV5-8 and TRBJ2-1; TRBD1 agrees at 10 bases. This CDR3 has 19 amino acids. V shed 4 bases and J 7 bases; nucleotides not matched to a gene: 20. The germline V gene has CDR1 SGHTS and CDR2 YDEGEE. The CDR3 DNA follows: TGTGCCAGCAGCAGGCAAGTCGGCGTCGGGGGACAGGGGAAGAATGAGCAGTTCTTC. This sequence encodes CASSRQVGVGGQGKNEQFF.

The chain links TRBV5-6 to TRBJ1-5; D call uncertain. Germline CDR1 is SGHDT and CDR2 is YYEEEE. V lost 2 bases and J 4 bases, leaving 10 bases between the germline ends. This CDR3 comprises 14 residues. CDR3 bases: TGTGCCAGCAGCTTTTGGGGTGGGAATCAGCCCCAGCATTTT. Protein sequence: CASSFWGGNQPQHF.

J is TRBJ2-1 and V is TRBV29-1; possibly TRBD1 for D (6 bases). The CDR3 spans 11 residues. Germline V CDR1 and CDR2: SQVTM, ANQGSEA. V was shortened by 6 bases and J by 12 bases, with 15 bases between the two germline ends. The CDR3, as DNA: TGCAGCGTGGAAACAGGGTGGAGGCAGTTCTTC. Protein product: CSVETGWRQFF.

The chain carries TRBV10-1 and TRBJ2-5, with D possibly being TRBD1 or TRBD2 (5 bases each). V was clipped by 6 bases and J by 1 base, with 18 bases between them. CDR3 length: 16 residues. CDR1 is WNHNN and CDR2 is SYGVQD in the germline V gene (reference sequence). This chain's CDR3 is CASSPGWGSSQETQYF. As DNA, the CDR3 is TGCGCCAGCAGCCCCGGTTGGGGGAGCTCCCAAGAGACCCAGTACTTC.

The CDR3 region is CATSDLGSGANVLTF. CDR3 DNA: TGTGCCACCAGTGATTTGGGATCTGGGGCCAACGTCCTGACTTTC. This chain uses TRBV24-1 with TRBJ2-6; D is unclear. The germline CDR1 and CDR2 sequences are KGHDR and SFDVKD. The CDR3 spans 15 residues. Trimming removed 0 bases from V and 1 base from J, with 3 bases in between.

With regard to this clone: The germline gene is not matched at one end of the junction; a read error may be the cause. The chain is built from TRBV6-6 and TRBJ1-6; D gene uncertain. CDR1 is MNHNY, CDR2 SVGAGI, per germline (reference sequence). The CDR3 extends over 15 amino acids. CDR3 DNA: TGTGCTAGCATTTTCGACGGCTCCTATAATTCACCCCTCCACTTT. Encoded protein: CASIFDGSYNSPLHF.

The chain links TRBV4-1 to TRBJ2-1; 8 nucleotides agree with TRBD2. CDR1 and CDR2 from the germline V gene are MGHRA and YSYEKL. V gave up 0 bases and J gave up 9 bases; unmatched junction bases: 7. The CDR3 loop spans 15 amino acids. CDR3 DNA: TGCGCCAGCAGCCAAGATGGCGGGAGGTCAAGTGAGCAGTTCTTC. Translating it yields CASSQDGGRSSEQFF.

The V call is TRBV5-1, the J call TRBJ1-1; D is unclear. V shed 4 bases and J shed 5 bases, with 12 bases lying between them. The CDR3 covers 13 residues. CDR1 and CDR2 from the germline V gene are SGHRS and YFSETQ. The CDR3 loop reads CASSGPGVTEAFF. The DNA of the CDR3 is TGCGCCAGCAGCGGCCCCGGGGTAACTGAAGCTTTCTTT.

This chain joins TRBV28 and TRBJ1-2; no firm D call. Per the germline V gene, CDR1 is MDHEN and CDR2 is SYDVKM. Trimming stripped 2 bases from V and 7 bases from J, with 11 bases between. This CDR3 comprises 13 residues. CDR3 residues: CASSLSQPGGYTF. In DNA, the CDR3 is TGTGCCAGCAGTTTAAGTCAGCCCGGTGGCTACACCTTC.

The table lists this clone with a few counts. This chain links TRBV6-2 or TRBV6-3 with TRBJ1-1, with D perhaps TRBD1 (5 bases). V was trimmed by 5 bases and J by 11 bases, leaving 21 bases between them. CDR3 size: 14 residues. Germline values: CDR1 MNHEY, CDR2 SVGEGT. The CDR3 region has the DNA TGTGCCAGCAGTCCCGAGGTCCGGGGTGGGACGGCTTTCTTT. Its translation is CASSPEVRGGTAFF.

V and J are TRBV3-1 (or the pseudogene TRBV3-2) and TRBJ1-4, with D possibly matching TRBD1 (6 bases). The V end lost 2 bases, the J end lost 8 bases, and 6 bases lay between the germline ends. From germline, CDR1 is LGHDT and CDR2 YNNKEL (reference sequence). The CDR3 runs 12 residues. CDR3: CASSQQGEKLFF. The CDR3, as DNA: TGTGCCAGCAGCCAACAGGGGGAAAAACTGTTTTTT.

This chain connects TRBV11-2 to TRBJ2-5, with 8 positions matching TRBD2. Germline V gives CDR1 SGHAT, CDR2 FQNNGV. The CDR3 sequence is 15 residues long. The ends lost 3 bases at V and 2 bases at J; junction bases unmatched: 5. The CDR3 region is CASSLLAGRQETQYF. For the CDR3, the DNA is TGTGCCAGCAGCTTGCTAGCGGGCAGGCAAGAGACCCAGTACTTC.

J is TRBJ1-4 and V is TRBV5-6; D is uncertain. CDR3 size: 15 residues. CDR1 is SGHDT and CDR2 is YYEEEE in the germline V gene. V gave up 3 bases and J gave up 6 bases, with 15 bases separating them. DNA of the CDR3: TGTGCCAGCAGCTCCTGGCGGGGTAGGGATGAAAAACTGTTTTTT. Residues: CASSSWRGRDEKLFF.

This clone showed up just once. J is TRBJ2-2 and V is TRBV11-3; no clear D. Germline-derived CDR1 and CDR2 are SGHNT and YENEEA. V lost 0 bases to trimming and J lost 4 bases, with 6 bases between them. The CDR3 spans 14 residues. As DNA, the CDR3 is TGTGCCAGCAGCTTAGAGGGCCTCACCGGGGAGCTGTTTTTT. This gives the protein CASSLEGLTGELFF.

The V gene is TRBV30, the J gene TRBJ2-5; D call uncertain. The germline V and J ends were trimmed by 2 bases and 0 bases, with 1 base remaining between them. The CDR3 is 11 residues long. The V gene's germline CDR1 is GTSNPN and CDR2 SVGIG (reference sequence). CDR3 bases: TGTGCCTGGAGTTACCAAGAGACCCAGTACTTC. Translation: CAWSYQETQYF.

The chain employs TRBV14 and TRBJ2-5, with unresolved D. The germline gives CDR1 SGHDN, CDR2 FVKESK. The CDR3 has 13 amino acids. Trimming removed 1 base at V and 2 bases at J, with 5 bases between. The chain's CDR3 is CASSQVGQETQYF. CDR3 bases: TGTGCCAGCAGCCAAGTAGGGCAAGAGACCCAGTACTTC. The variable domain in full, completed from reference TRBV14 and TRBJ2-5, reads EAGVTQFPSHSVIEKGQTVTLRCDPISGHDNLYWYRRVMGKEIKFLLHFVKESKQDESGMPNNRFLAERTGGTYSTLKVQPAELEDSGVYFCASSQVGQETQYFGPGTRLLVL.

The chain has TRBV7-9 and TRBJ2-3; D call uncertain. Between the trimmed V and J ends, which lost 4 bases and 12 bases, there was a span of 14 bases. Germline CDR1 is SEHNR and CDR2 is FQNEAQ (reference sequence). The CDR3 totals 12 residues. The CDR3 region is CASSSAALPQYF. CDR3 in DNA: TGTGCCAGCAGCTCCGCGGCCCTGCCCCAGTATTTT.

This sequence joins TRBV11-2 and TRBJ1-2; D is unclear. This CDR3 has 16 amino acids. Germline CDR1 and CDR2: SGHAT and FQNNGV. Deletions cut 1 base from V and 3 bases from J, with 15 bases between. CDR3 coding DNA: TGTGCCAGCAGCTTAGTTAGTAGGGCGCGGGACTATGGCTACACCTTC. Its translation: CASSLVSRARDYGYTF.

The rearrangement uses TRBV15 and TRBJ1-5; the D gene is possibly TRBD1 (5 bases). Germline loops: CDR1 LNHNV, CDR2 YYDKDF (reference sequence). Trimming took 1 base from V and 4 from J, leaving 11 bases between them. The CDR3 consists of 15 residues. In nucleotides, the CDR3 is TGTGCCACCAGCAGAGGGACAATTGGGAATCAGCCCCAGCATTTT. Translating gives CATSRGTIGNQPQHF.